The T cell receptor (beta chain) under discussion was sequenced for a study of cytomegalovirus exposure and HLA in healthy donors. Study-wide points: Researchers reported from a later analysis that most CMV-associated TCR beta chains appeared HLA-restricted. Trimming of TCR beta V- and J-genes showed a link, identified in a later analysis, to a missense DCLRE1C variant. Fewer N-insertions (relative to the approximately 700-donor mean) were reportedly seen in an Asian-associated ancestry cluster in a later analysis.

The PCR had 60 Vbeta and 13 Jbeta primers. Profiling relied on immunoSEQ multiplex PCR, and the TCRdb table lists in-frame clones only, not all of them. Among 130,000 to 150,000 clones listed, 60% to 85% were seen once. A remark on this clone: Its matching antigen is unknown.

Trimming at V came to 3 bases and at J to 6 bases, leaving 3 bases not matched to a gene. The CDR3 is 14 amino acids. Per germline, CDR1 SGHRS and CDR2 YFSETQ. The V gene is TRBV5-1, the J gene TRBJ1-5; 10 nucleotides line up with TRBD1. The sample comprised PBMCs. The source of this sequence is a man between 35 and 55 years old in good health and CMV-seropositive. For the CDR3, the DNA is TGCGCCAGCAGCTCGGGACAGGGGATTCAGCCCCAGCATTTT. The encoded protein is CASSSGQGIQPQHF. Full variable domain (outside the CDR3, taken from reference TRBV5-1 and TRBJ1-5): KAGVTQTPRYLIKTRGQQVTLSCSPISGHRSVSWYQQTPGQGLQFLFEYFSETQRNKGNFPGRFSGRQFSNSRSEMNVSTLELGDSALYLCASSSGQGIQPQHFGDGTRLSIL.